This TCR beta chain was profiled in a study of control samples from healthy donors and cancer patients. Using immunoSEQ multiplex PCR, the repertoire was profiled, and TCRdb retains in-frame clones only, with some absent. The sample lists fewer than 150,000 clones, about 93% occurring once. Germline CDR1 reads SGHVS; CDR2 reads FQNEAQ. Trimming at V came to 0 bases and at J to 4 bases, leaving 5 bases not matched to a gene. The CDR3 covers 16 residues. Sequenced input: blood. This clonotype was obtained from a man between 18 and 29 years old in good health. The chain joins TRBV7-8 to TRBJ2-5; TRBD2 agrees at 10 bases. The DNA for the CDR3 is TGTGCCAGCAGCTTAGCCCTAGCGGGAGATTCAGAGACCCAGTACTTC. Encoded protein: CASSLALAGDSETQYF.